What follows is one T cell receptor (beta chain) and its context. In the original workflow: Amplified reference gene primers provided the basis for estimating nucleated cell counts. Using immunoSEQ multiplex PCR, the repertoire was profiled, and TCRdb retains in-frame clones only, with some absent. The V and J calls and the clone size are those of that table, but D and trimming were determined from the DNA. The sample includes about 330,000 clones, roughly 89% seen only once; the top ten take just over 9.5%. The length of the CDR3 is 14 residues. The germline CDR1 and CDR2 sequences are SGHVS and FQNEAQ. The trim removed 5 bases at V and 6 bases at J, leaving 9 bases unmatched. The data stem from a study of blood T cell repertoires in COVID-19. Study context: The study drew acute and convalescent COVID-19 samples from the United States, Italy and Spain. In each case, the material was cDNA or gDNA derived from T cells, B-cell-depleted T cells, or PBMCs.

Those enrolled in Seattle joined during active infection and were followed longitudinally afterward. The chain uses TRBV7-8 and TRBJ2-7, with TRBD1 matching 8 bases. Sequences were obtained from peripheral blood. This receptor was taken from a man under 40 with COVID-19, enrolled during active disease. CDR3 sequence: CASSPRGRETEQYF. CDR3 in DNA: TGTGCCAGCAGCCCCAGGGGGCGCGAGACCGAGCAGTACTTC.